Below, one TCR beta chain is given with its context. The source of the sample is a study of cytomegalovirus exposure and HLA in healthy donors. The CDR3 length is 13 residues. V was clipped by 0 bases and J by 5 bases, with 7 bases between them. Germline CDR1 SGDLS, CDR2 YYNGEE. Profiling relied on immunoSEQ multiplex PCR, and the TCRdb table lists in-frame clones only, not all of them. Here the sample spans about 120,000 clones, 85% to 90% being singletons. The receptor was isolated from a woman younger than 30 in good health and CMV-seropositive. V and J are TRBV9 and TRBJ2-3; no reliable D call. Sequenced: PBMCs. The CDR3 sequence: CASSVGSGDTQYF. CDR3 bases: TGTGCCAGCAGCGTAGGGTCCGGAGATACGCAGTATTTT.